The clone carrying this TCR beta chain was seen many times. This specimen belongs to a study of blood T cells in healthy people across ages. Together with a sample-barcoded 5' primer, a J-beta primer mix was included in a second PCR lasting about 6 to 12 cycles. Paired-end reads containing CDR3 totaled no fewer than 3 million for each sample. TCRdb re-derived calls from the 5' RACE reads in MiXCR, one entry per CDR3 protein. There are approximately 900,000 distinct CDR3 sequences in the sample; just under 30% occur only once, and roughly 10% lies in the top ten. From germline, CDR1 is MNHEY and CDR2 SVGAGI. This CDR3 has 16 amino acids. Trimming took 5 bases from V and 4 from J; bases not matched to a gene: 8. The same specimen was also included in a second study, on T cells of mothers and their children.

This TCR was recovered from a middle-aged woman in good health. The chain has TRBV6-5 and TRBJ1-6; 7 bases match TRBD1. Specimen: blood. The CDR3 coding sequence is TGTGCCAGCAGTCCACCTACAGGGGCATATAATTCACCCCTCCACTTT. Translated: CASSPPTGAYNSPLHF.